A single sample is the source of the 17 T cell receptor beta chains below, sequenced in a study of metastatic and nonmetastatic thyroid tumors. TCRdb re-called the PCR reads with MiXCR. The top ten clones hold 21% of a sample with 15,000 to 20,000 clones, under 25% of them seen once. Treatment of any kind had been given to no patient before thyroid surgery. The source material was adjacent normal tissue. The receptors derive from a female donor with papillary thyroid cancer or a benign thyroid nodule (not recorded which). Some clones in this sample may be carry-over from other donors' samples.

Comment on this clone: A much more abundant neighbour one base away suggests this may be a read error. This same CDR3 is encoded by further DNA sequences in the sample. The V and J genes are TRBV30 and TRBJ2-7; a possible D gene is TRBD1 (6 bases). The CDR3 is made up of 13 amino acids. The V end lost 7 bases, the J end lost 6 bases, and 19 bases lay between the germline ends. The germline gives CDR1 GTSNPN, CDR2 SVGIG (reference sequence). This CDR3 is CAYPTGVIGEQYF. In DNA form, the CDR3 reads TGTGCCTACCCGACAGGTGTGATTGGCGAGCAGTACTTC. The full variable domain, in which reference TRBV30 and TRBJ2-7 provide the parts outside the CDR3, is SQTIHQWPATLVQPVGSPLSLECTVEGTSNPNLYWYRQAAGRGLQLLFYSVGIGQISSEVPQNLSASRPQDRQFILSSKKLLLSDSGFYLCAYPTGVIGEQYFGPGTRLTVT.

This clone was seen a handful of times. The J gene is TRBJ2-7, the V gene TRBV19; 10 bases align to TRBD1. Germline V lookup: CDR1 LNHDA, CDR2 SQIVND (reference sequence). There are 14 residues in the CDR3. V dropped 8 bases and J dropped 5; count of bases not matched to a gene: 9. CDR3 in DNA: TGTGCCAGTGGACCGGGACAGGGGTTCCACGAGCAGTACTTC. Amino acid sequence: CASGPGQGFHEQYF.

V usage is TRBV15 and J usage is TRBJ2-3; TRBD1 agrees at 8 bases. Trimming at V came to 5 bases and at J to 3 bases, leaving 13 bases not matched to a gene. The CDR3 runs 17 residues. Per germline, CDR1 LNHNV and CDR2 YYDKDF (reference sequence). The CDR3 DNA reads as TGTGCCACCAGCGGCAGGACTACAGGGGGACCTACAGATACGCAGTATTTT. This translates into CATSGRTTGGPTDTQYF.

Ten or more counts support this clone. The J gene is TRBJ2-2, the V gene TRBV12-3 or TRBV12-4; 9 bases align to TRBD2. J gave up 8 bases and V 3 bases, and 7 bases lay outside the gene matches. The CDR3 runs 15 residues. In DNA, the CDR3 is TGTGCCAGCAGTTTCCAGCGGGGGGCGGTGGGGGAGCTGTTTTTT. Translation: CASSFQRGAVGELFF.

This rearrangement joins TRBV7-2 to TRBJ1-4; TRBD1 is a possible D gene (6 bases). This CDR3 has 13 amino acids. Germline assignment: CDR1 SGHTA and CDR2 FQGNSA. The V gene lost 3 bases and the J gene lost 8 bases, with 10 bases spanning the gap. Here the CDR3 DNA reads TGTGCCAGCAGCTTCGCAGGGGAGGAAAAACTGTTTTTT. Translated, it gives CASSFAGEEKLFF.

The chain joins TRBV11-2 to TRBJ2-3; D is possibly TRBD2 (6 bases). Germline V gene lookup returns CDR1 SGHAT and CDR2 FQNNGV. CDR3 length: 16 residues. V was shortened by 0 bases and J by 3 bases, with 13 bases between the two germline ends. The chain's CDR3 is CASSLEEAGTTDTQYF. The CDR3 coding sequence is TGTGCCAGCAGCTTAGAAGAGGCGGGAACGACAGATACGCAGTATTTT.

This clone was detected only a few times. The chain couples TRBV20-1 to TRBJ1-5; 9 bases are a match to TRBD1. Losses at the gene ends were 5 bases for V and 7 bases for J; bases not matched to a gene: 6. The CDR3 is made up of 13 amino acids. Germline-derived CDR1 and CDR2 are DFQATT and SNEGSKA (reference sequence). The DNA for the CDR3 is TGCAGTGCTGCGGGACAGGGAGTACAGCCCCAGCATTTT. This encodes CSAAGQGVQPQHF.

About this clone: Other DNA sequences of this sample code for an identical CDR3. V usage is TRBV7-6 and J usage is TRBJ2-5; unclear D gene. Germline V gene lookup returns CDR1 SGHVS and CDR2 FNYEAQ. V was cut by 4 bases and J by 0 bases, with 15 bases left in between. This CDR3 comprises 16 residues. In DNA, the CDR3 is TGTGCCAGCAGCTCCAGACCGGACGCCCACCAAGAGACCCAGTACTTC. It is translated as CASSSRPDAHQETQYF. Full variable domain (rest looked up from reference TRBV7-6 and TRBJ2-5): GAGVSQSPRYKVTKRGQDVALRCDPISGHVSLYWYRQALGQGPEFLTYFNYEAQQDKSGLPNDRFSAERPEGSISTLTIQRTEQRDSAMYRCASSSRPDAHQETQYFGPGTRLLVL.

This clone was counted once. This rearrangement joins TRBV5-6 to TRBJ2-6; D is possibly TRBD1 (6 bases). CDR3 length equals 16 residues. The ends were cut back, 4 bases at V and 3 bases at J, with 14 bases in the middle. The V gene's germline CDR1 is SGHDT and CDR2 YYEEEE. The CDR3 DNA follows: TGTGCCAGCAGCCAGCAGGGGCTGGGTGGGGCCAACGTCCTGACTTTC. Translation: CASSQQGLGGANVLTF.

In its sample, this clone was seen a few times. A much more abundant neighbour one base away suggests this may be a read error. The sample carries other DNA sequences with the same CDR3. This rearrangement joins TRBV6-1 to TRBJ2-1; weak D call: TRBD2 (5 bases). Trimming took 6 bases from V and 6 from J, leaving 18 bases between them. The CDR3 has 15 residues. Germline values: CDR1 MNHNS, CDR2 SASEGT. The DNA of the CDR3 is TGTGCCAGCAGCGCTTGGGCGGGCGGTACCAATGAGCAGTTCTTC. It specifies CASSAWAGGTNEQFF.

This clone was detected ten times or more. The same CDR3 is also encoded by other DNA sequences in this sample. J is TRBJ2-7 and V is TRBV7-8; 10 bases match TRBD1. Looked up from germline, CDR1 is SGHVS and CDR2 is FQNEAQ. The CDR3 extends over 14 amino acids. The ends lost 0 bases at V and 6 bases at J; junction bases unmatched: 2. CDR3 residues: CASSLAWDRGEQYF. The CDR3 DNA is TGTGCCAGCAGCTTAGCGTGGGACAGGGGCGAGCAGTACTTC.

The CDR3 sequence: CASASAGRGNTIYF. The CDR3, as DNA: TGTGCCAGCGCTTCGGCAGGGAGGGGAAACACCATATATTTT. This chain connects TRBV11-2 to TRBJ1-3; a weak D match, TRBD1 (5 bases). V was clipped by 8 bases and J by 4 bases, with 15 bases between them. In germline, CDR1 is SGHAT, CDR2 FQNNGV. This CDR3 is built from 14 residues.

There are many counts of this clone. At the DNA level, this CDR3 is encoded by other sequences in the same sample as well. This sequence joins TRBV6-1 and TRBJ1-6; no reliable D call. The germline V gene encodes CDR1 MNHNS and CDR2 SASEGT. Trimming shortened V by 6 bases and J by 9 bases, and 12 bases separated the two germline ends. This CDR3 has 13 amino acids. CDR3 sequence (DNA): TGTGCCAGCAGCCCTCGGACCCGTTCACCCCTCCACTTT. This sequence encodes CASSPRTRSPLHF.

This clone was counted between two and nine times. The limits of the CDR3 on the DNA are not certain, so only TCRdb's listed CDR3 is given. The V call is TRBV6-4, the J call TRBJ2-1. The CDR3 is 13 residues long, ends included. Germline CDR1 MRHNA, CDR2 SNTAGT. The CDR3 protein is CASSTSTYNEQFF.

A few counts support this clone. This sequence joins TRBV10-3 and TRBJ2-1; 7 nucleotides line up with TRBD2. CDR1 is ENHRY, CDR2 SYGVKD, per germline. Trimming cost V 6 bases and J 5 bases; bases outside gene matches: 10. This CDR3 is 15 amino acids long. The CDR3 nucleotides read TGTGCCATCAGCGAGGCCCAGCGGGGCCACAATGAGCAGTTCTTC. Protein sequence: CAISEAQRGHNEQFF.

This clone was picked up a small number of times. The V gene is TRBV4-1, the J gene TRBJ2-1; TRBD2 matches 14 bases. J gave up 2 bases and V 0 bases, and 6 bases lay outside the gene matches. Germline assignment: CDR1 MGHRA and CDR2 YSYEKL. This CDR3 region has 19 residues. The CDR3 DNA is TGCGCCAGCAGCCAAGAAAGGGGGACTAGCGGGAGCCCCTACAATGAGCAGTTCTTC. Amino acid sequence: CASSQERGTSGSPYNEQFF.

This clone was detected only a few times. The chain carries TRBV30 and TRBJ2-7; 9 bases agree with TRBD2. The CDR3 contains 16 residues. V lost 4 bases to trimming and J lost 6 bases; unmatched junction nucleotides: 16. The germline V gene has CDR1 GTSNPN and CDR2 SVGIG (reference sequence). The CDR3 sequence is CAWTRRGGIPSGEQYF. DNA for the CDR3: TGTGCCTGGACCAGGCGGGGGGGAATACCTTCGGGCGAGCAGTACTTC.